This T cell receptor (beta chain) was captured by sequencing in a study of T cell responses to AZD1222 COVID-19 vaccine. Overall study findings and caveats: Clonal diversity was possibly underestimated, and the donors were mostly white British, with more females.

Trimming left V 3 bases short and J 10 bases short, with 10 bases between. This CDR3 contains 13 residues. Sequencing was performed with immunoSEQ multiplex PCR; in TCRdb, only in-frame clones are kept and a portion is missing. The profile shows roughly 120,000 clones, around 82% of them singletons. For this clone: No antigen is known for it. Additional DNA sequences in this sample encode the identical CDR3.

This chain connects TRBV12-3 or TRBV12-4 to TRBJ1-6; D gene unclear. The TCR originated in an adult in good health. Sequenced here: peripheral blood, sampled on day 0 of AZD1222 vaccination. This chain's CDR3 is CASSLGLSSPLHF. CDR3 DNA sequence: TGTGCCAGCAGTTTGGGTCTGTCGTCACCCCTCCACTTT.